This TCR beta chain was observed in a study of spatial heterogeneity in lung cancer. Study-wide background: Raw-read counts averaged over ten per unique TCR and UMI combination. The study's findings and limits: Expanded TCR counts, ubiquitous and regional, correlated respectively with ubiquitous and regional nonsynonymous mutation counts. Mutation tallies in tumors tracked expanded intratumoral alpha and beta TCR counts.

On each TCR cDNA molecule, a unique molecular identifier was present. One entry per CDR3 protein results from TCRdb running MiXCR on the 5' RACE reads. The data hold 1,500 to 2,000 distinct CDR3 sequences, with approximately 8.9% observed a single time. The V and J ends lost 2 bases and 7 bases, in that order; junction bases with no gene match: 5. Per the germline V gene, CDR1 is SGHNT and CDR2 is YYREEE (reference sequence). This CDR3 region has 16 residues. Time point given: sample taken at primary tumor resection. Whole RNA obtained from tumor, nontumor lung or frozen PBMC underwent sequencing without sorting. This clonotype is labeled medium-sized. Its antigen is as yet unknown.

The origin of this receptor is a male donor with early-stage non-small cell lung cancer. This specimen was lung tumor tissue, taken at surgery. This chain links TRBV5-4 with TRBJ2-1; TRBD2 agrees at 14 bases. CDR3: CASSLGLAGGLNEQFF. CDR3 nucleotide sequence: TGTGCCAGCAGCTTAGGACTAGCGGGGGGTCTTAATGAGCAGTTCTTC.